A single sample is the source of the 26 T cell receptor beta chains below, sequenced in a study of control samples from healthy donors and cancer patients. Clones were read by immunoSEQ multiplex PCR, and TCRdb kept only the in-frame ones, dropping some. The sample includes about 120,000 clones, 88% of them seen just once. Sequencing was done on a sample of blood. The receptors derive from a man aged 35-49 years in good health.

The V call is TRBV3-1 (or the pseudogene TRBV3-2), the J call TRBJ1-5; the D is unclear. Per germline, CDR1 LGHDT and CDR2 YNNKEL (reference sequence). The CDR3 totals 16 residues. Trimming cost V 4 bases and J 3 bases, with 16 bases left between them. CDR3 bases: TGTGCCAGCAGCCCGGGAAAAAGAGTGCTCAATCAGCCCCAGCATTTT. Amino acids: CASSPGKRVLNQPQHF.

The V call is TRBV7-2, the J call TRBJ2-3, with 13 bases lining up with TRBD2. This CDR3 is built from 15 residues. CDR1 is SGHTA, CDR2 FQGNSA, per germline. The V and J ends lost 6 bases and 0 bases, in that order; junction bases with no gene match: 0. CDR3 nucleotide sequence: TGTGCCAGCAGACTAGCGGGGGGGAGCACAGATACGCAGTATTTT. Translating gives CASRLAGGSTDTQYF.

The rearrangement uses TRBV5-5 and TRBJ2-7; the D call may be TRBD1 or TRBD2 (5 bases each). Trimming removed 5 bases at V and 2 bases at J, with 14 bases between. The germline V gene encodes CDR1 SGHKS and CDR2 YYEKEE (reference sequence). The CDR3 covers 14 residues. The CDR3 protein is CASRREWGTYEQYF. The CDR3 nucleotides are TGTGCCAGCAGAAGGGAGTGGGGCACCTACGAGCAGTACTTC.

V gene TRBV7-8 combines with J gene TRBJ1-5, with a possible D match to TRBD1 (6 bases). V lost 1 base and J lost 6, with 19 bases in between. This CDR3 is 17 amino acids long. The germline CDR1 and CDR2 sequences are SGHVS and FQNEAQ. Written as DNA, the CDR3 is TGTGCCAGCAGCTTAGGCTTGCGGGGGGCGGTCAGTCAGCCCCAGCATTTT. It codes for CASSLGLRGAVSQPQHF.

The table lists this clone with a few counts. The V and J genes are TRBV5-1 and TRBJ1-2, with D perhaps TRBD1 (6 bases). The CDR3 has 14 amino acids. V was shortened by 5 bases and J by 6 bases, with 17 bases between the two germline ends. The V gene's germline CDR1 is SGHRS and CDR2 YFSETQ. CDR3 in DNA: TGCGCCAGCAGTTCCGGGACACCCTCGGATGGCTACACCTTC. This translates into CASSSGTPSDGYTF.

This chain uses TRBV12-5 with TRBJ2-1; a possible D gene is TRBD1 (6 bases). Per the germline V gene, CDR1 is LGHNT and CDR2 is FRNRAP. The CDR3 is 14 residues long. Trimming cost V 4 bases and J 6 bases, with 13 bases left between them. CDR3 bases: TGTGCTAGTGGTTCCCTCTTGACAGGCAATGAGCAGTTCTTC. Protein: CASGSLLTGNEQFF.

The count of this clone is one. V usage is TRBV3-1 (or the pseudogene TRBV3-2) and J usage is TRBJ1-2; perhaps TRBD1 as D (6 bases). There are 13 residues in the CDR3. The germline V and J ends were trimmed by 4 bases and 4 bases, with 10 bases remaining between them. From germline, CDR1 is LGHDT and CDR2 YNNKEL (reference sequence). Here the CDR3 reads CASSLTGRYGYTF. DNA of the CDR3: TGTGCCAGCAGCCTGACAGGACGCTATGGCTACACCTTC.

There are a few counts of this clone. Here the CDR3 reads CASSEGTGNEQYF. The DNA for the CDR3 is TGTGCCAGTAGTGAAGGGACAGGGAACGAGCAGTACTTC. The chain uses TRBV19 and TRBJ2-7, with 9 bases fitting TRBD1. The CDR3 runs 13 residues. With 5 bases clipped from V and 5 bases from J, the junction kept 4 bases outside the gene matches. Germline-derived CDR1 and CDR2 are LNHDA and SQIVND (reference sequence). The whole variable domain, filled in from reference TRBV19 and TRBJ2-7, reads DGGITQSPKYLFRKEGQNVTLSCEQNLNHDAMYWYRQDPGQGLRLIYYSQIVNDFQKGDIAEGYSVSREKKESFPLTVTSAQKNPTAFYLCASSEGTGNEQYFGPGTRLTVT.

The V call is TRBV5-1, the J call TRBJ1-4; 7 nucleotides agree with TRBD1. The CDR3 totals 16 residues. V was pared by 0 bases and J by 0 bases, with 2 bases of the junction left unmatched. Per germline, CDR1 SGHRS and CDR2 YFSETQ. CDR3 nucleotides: TGCGCCAGCAGCTTGGATGGGACAGCAACTAATGAAAAACTGTTTTTT. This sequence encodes CASSLDGTATNEKLFF. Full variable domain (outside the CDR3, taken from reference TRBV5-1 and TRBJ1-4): KAGVTQTPRYLIKTRGQQVTLSCSPISGHRSVSWYQQTPGQGLQFLFEYFSETQRNKGNFPGRFSGRQFSNSRSEMNVSTLELGDSALYLCASSLDGTATNEKLFFGSGTQLSVL.

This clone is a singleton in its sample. This CDR3 reads CASSSEGGLAEAFF. CDR3 bases: TGTGCCAGCAGCTCCGAGGGGGGGCTGGCTGAAGCTTTCTTT. This chain links TRBV7-2 with TRBJ1-1; weak D call: TRBD1 (6 bases). The CDR3 extends over 14 amino acids. Germline loops: CDR1 SGHTA, CDR2 FQGNSA. The ends were cut back, 4 bases at V and 6 bases at J, with 15 bases in the middle.

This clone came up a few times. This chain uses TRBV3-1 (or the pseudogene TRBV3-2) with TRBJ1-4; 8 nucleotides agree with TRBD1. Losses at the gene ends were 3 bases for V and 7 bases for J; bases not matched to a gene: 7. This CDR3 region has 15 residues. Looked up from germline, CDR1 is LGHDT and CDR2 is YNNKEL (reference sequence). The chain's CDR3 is CASSQTTGATEKLFF. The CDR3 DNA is TGTGCCAGCAGCCAGACGACAGGGGCAACTGAAAAACTGTTTTTT.

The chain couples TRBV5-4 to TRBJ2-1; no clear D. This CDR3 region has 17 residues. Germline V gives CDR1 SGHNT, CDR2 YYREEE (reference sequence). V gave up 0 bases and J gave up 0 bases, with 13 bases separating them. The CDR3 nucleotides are TGTGCCAGCAGCTTGGAGGGTCGCAGGAGCTCCTACAATGAGCAGTTCTTC. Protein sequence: CASSLEGRRSSYNEQFF.

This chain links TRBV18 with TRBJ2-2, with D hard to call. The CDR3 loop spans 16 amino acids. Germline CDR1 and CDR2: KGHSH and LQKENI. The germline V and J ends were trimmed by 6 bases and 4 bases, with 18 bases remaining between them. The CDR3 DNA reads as TGTGCCAGCTCTCAGGACGCCCTAATAGGCACCGGGGAGCTGTTTTTT. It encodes CASSQDALIGTGELFF. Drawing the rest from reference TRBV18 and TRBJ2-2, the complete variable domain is NAGVMQNPRHLVRRRGQEARLRCSPMKGHSHVYWYRQLPEEGLKFMVYLQKENIIDESGMPKERFSAEFPKEGPSILRIQQVVRGDSAAYFCASSQDALIGTGELFFGEGSRLTVL.

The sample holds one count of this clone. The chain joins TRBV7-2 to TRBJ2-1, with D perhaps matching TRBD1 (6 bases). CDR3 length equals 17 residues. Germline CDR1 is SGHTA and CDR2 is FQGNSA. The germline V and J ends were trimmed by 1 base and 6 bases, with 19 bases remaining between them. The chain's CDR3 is CASSLVLRHRGGNEQFF. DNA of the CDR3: TGTGCCAGCAGCTTAGTCCTCCGGCATAGAGGGGGCAATGAGCAGTTCTTC. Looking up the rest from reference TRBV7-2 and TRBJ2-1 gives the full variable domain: GAGVSQSPSNKVTEKGKDVELRCDPISGHTALYWYRQSLGQGLEFLIYFQGNSAPDKSGLPSDRFSAERTGGSVSTLTIQRTQQEDSAVYLCASSLVLRHRGGNEQFFGPGTRLTVL.

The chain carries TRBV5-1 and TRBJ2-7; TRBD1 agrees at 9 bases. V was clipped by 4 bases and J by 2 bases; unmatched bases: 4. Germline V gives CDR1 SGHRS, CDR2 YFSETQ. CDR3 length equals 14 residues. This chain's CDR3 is CASSGTGQTYEQYF. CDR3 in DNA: TGCGCCAGCAGCGGGACAGGGCAAACCTACGAGCAGTACTTC.

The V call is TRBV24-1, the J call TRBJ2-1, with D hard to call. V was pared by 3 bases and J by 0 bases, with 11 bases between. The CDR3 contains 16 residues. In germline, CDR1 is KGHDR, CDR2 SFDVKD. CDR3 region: CATSDPKGNSYNEQFF. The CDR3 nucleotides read TGTGCCACCAGTGATCCGAAGGGAAACTCCTACAATGAGCAGTTCTTC.

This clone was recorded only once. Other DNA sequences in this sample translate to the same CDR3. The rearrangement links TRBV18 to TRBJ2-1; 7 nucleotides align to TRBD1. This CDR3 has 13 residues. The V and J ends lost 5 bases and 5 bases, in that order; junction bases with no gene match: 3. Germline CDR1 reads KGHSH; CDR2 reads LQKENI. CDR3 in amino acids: CASSTGTDNEQFF. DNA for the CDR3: TGTGCCAGCTCAACCGGGACAGACAATGAGCAGTTCTTC.

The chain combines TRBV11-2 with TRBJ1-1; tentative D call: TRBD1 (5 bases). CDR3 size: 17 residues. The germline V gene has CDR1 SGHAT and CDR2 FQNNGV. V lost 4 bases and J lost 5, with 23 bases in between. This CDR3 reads CASSSAIRAGSRTEAFF. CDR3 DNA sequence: TGTGCCAGCAGCTCCGCCATAAGGGCAGGGTCAAGGACTGAAGCTTTCTTT.

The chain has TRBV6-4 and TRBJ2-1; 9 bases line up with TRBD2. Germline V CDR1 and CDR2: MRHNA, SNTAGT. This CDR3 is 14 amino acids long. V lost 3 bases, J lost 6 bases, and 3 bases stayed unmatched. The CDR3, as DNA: TGTGCCAGCAGTGAAGGCGGGGGGGCCAATGAGCAGTTCTTC. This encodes CASSEGGGANEQFF.

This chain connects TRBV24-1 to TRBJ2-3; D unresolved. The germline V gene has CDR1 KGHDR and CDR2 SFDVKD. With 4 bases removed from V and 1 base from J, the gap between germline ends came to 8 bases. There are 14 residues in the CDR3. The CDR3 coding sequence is TGTGCCACCAGTGACCGGGCCGGCACAGATACGCAGTATTTT. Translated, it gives CATSDRAGTDTQYF.

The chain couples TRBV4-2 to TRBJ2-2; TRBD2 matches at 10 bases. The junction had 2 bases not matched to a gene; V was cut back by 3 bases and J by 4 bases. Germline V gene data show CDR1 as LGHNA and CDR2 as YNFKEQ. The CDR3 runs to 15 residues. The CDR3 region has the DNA TGTGCCAGCAGCCATGAGCGGGGGGGCACCGGGGAGCTGTTTTTT. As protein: CASSHERGGTGELFF.

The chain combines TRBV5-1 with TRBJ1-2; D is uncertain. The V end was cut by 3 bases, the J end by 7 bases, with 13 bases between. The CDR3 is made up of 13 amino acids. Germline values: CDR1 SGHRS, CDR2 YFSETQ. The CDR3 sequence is CASSYAGEGGYTF. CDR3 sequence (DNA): TGCGCCAGCAGCTACGCGGGTGAGGGTGGCTACACCTTC.

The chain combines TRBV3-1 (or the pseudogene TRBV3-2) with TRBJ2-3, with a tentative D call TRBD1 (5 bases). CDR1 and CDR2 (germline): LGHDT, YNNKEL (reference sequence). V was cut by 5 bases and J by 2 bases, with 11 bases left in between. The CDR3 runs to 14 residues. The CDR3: CASSSRQNTDTQYF. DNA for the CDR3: TGTGCCAGCAGCTCTAGACAGAACACAGATACGCAGTATTTT.

The CDR3 DNA sequence: TGCGCCAGCAGCACCCGGGACGGACACAATGAGCAGTTCTTC. The encoded protein is CASSTRDGHNEQFF. This sequence joins TRBV5-1 and TRBJ2-1; possibly TRBD1 or TRBD2 for D (5 bases each). The CDR3 has 14 amino acids. Germline loops: CDR1 SGHRS, CDR2 YFSETQ. Trimming pared 4 bases from V and 5 bases from J, leaving 13 bases between.

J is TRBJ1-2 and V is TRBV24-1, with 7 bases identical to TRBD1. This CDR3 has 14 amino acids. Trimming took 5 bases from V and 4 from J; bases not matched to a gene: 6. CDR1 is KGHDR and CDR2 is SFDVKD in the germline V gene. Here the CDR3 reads CATSGGTEGYGYTF. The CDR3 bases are TGTGCCACCAGTGGCGGGACAGAGGGCTATGGCTACACCTTC.

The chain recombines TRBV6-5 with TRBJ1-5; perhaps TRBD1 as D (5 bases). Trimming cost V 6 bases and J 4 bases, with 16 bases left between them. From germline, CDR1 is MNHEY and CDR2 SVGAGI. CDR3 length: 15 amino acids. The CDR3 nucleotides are TGTGCCAGCAGGATTCAAGCGGGGGAAAATCAGCCCCAGCATTTT. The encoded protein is CASRIQAGENQPQHF.